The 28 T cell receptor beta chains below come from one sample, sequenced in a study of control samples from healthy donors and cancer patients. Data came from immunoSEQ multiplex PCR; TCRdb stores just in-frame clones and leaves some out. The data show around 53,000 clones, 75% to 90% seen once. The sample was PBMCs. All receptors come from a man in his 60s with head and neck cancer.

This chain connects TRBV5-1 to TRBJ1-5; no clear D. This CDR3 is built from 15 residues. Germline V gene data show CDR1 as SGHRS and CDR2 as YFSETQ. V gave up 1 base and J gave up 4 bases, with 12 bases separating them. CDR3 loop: CASSLSPSQNQPQHF. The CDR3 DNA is TGCGCCAGCAGCTTGAGTCCCAGCCAAAATCAGCCCCAGCATTTT.

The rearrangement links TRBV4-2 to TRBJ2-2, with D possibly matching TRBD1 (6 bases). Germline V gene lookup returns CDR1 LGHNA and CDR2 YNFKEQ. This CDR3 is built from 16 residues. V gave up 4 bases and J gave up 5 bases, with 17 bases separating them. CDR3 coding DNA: TGTGCCAGCAGCCCCTGGCAGGGGCCATTAACCGGGGAGCTGTTTTTT. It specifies CASSPWQGPLTGELFF.

The CDR3 here is CASSQDQVSGNTIYF. CDR3 DNA: TGTGCCAGCAGCCAGGATCAGGTCTCTGGAAACACCATATATTTT. The V and J genes are TRBV3-1 (or the pseudogene TRBV3-2) and TRBJ1-3; D gene unclear. Trimming cost V 3 bases and J 0 bases, with 9 bases left between them. CDR1 and CDR2 (germline): LGHDT, YNNKEL (reference sequence). The CDR3 is 15 residues long.

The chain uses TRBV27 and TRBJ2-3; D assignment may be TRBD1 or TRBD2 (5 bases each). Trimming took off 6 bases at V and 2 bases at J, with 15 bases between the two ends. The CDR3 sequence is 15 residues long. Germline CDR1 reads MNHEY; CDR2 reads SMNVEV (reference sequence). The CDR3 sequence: CASRPHDGTTDTQYF. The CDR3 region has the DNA TGTGCCAGCAGGCCTCACGACGGGACCACAGATACGCAGTATTTT.

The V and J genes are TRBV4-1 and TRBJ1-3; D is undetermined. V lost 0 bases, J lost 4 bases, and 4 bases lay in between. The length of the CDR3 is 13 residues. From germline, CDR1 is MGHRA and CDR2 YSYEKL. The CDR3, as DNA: TGCGCCAGCAGCCAAGAGCCGGGAAACACCATATATTTT. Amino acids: CASSQEPGNTIYF.

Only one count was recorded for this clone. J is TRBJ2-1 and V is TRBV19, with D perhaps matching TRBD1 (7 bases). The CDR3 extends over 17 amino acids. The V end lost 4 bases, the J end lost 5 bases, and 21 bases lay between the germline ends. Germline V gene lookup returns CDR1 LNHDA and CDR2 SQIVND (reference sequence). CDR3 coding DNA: TGTGCCAGTAGTAGCGGGGCGACAGGGCCGTTACACAATGAGCAGTTCTTC. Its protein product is CASSSGATGPLHNEQFF.

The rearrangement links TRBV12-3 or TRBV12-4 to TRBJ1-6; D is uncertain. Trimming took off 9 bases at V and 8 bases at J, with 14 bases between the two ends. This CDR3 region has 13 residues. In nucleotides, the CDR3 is TGTGCCAGTACGGAGGCCCCGGATTCACCCCTCCACTTT. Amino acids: CASTEAPDSPLHF.

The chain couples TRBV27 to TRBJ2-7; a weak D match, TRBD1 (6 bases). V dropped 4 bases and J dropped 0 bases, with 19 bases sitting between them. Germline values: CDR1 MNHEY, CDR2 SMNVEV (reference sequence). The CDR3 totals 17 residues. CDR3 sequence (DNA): TGTGCCAGCAGTTCCTCTAGACAGGTTCCGAGCTCCTACGAGCAGTACTTC. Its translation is CASSSSRQVPSSYEQYF.

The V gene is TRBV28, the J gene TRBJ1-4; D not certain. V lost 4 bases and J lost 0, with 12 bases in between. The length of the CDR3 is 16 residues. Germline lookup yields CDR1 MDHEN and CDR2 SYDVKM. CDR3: CASSSLTLATNEKLFF. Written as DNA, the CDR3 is TGTGCCAGCAGTTCCCTGACCCTTGCAACTAATGAAAAACTGTTTTTT. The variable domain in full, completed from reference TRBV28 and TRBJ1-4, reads DVKVTQSSRYLVKRTGEKVFLECVQDMDHENMFWYRQDPGLGLRLIYFSYDVKMKEKGDIPEGYSVSREKKERFSLILESASTNQTSMYLCASSSLTLATNEKLFFGSGTQLSVL.

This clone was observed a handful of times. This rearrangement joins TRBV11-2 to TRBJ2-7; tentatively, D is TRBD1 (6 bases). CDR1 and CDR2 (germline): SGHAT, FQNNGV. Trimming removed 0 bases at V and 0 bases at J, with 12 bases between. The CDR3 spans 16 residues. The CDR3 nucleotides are TGTGCCAGCAGCTTAGATGGGGGCAGCCTCTCCTACGAGCAGTACTTC. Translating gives CASSLDGGSLSYEQYF.

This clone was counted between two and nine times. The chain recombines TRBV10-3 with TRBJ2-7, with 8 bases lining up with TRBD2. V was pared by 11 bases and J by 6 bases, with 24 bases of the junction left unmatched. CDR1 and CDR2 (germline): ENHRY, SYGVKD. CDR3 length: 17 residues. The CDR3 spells CAVTSGTRAVGKGEQYF. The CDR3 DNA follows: TGTGCCGTAACCTCCGGGACTAGGGCTGTCGGGAAGGGCGAGCAGTACTTC.

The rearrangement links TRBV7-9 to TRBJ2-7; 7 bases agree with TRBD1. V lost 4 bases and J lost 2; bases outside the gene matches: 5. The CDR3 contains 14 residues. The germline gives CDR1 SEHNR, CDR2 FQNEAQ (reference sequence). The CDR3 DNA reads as TGTGCCAGCAGCTCACAGGGGAAGACCTACGAGCAGTACTTC. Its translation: CASSSQGKTYEQYF.

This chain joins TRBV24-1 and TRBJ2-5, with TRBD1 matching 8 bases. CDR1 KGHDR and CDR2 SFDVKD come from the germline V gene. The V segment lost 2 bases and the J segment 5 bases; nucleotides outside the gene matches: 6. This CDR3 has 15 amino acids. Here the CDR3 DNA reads TGTGCCACCAGTGATTGGACAGGGCTGGGGGAGACCCAGTACTTC. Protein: CATSDWTGLGETQYF.

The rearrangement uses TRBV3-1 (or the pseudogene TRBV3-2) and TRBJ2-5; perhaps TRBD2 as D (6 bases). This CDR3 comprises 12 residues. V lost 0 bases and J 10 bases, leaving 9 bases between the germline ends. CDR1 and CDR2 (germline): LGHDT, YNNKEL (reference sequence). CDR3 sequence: CASSQERRGQYF. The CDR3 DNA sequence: TGTGCCAGCAGCCAAGAGAGGCGGGGCCAGTACTTC.

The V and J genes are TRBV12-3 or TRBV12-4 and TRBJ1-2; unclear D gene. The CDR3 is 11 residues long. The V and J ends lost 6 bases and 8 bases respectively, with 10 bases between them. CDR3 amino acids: CASSPAGGYTF. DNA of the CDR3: TGTGCCAGCAGCCCCGCAGGCGGCTACACCTTC.

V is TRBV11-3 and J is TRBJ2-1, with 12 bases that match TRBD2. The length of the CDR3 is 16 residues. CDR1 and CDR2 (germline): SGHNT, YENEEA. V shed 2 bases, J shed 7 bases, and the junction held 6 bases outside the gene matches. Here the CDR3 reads CASSLQGGLAGNEQFF. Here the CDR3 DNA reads TGTGCCAGCAGCTTACAAGGCGGACTAGCGGGGAATGAGCAGTTCTTC.

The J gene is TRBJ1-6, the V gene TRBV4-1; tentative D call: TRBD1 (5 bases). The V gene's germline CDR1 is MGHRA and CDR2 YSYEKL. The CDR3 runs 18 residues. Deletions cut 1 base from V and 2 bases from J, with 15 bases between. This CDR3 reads CASSQVSQEPPYNSPLHF. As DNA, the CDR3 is TGCGCCAGCAGCCAAGTCTCACAGGAGCCCCCCTATAATTCACCCCTCCACTTT.

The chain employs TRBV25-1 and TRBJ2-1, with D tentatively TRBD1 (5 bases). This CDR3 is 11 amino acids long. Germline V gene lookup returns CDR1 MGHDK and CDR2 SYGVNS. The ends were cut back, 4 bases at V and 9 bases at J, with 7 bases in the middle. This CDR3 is CASSGGTEQFF. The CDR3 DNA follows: TGTGCCAGCAGTGGGGGCACTGAGCAGTTCTTC.

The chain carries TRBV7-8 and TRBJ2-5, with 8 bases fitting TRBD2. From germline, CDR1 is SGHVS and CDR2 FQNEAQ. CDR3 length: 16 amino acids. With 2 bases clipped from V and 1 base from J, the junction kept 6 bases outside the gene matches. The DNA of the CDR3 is TGTGCCAGCAGCTTACTTAGCGGGGCGTTCCAAGAGACCCAGTACTTC. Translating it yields CASSLLSGAFQETQYF.

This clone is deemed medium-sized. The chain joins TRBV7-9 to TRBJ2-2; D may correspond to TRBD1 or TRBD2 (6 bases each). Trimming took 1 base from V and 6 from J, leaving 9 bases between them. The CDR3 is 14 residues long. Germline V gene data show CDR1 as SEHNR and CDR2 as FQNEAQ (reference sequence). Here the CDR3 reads CASSLVGGSGELFF. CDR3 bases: TGTGCCAGCAGCTTAGTCGGGGGCTCCGGGGAGCTGTTTTTT.

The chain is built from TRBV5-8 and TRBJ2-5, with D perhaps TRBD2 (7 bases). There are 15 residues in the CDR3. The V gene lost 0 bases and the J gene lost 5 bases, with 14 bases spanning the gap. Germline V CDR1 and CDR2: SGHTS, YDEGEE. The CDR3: CASSLVGGARETQYF. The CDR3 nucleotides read TGTGCCAGCAGCTTGGTAGGGGGGGCTCGGGAGACCCAGTACTTC.

CDR3 region: CASSAYGRWNTEAFF. In DNA, the CDR3 is TGTGCCAGCAGTGCCTATGGACGCTGGAACACTGAAGCTTTCTTT. The J gene is TRBJ1-1, the V gene TRBV2; D is undetermined. This CDR3 is 15 amino acids long. Trimming cost V 4 bases and J 1 base, with 13 bases left between them. Germline V lookup: CDR1 SNHLY, CDR2 FYNNEI. Together with reference TRBV2 and TRBJ1-1, the CDR3 gives the full variable domain: EPEVTQTPSHQVTQMGQEVILRCVPISNHLYFYWYRQILGQKVEFLVSFYNNEISEKSEIFDDQFSVERPDGSNFTLKIRSTKLEDSAMYFCASSAYGRWNTEAFFGQGTRLTVV.

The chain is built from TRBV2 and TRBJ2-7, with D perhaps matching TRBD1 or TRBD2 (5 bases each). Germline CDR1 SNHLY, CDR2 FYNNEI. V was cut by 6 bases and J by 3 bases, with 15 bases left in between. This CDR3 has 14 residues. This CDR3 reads CASSSVRAGYEQYF. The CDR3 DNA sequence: TGTGCCAGCAGCTCTGTCAGGGCGGGCTACGAGCAGTACTTC.

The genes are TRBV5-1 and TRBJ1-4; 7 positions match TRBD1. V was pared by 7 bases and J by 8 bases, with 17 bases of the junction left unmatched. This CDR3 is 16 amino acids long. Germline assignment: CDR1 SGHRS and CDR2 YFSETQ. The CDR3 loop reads CASSTTRQGGGEKLFF. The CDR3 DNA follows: TGCGCCAGCTCTACCACGAGACAGGGTGGTGGAGAAAAACTGTTTTTT.

In DNA, the CDR3 is TGCGCCAGCAGCCAAGAAGGCAGCGGACCCGCCTACGAGCAGTACTTC. Translating gives CASSQEGSGPAYEQYF. The rearrangement uses TRBV4-3 and TRBJ2-7; perhaps TRBD2 as D (5 bases). Germline CDR1 LGHNA, CDR2 YSLEER. V was pared by 0 bases and J by 2 bases, with 14 bases between. This CDR3 is 16 amino acids long.

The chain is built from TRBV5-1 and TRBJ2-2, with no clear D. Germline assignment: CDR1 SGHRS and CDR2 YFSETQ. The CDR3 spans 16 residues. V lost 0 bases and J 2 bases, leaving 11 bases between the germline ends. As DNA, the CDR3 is TGCGCCAGCAGCTTGGATCCACATCGAAACACCGGGGAGCTGTTTTTT. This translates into CASSLDPHRNTGELFF. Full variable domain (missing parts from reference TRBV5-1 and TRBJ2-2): KAGVTQTPRYLIKTRGQQVTLSCSPISGHRSVSWYQQTPGQGLQFLFEYFSETQRNKGNFPGRFSGRQFSNSRSEMNVSTLELGDSALYLCASSLDPHRNTGELFFGEGSRLTVL.

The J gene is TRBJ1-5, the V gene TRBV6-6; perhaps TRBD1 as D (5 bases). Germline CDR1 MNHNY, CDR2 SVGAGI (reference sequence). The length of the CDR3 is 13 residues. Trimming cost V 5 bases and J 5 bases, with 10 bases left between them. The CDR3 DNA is TGTGCCAGCAGTGACAGAAGAGATCAGCCCCAGCATTTT. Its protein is CASSDRRDQPQHF.

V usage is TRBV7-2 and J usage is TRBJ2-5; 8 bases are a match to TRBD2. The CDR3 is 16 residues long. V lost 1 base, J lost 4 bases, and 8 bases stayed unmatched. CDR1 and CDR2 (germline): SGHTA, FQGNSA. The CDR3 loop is CASSLVGGGNVETQYF. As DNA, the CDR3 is TGTGCCAGCAGCTTAGTAGGCGGGGGGAACGTAGAGACCCAGTACTTC.